The T cell receptor (beta chain) described here comes from a study of shared clonotypes between healthy human individuals. This CDR3 has 15 amino acids. Germline loops: CDR1 LNHDA, CDR2 SQIVND (reference sequence). Germline trimming cut 4 bases from V and 4 bases from J; bases unmatched to any gene: 7. TCRdb's copy holds only in-frame clones and misses some; the assay was immunoSEQ multiplex PCR. The data hold about 490,000 clones, with around 80% observed a single time. The chain uses TRBV19 and TRBJ1-5; TRBD1 matches 7 bases. The sequenced sample consisted of PBMCs. This receptor was taken from a woman between 35 and 50 years old in good health. Some clones in this sample may be carry-over from other donors' samples. The DNA for the CDR3 is TGTGCCAGTAGTACTCCCCACAGGGGAAATCAGCCCCAGCATTTT. Encoded protein: CASSTPHRGNQPQHF.